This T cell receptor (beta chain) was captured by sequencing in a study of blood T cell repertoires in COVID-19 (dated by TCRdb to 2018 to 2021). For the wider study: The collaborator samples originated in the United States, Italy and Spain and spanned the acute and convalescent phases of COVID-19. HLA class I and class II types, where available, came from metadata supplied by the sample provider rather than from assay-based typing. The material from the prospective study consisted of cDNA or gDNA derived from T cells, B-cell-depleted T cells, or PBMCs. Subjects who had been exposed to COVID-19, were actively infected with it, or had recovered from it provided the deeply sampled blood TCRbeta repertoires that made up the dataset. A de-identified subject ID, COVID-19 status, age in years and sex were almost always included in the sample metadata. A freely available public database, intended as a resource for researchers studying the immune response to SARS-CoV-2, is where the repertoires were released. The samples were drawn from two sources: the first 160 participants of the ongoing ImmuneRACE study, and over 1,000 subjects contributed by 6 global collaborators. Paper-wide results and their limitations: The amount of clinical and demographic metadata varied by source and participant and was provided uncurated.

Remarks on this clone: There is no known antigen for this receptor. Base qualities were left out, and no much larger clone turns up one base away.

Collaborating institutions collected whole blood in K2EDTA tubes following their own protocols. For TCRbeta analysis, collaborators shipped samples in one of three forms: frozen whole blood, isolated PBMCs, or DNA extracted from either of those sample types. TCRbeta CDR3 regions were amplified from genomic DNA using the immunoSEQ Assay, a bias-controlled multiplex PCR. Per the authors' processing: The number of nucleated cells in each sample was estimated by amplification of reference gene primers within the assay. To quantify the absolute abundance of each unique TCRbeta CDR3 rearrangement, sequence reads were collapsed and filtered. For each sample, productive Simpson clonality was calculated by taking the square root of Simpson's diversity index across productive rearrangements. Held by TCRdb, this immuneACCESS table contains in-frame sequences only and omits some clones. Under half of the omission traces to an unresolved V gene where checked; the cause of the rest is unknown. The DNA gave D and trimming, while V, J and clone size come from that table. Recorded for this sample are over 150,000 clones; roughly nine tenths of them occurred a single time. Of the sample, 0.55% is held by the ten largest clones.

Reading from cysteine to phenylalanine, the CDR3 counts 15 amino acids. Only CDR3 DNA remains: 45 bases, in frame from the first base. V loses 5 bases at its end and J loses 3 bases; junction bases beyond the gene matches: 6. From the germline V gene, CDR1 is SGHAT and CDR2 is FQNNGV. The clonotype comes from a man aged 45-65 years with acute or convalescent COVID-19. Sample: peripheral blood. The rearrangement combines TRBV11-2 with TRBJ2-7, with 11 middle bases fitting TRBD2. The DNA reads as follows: TGTGCCAGCAGCCAGGGACTAGCGGAGTACTACGAGCAGTACTTC. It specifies CASSQGLAEYYEQYF.